This TCR beta chain was captured in a study of blood T cells in healthy people across ages. Per the germline V gene, CDR1 is SQVTM and CDR2 is ANQGSEA. There are 14 residues in the CDR3. Combining a sample-barcoded 5' primer with a J-beta primer mix, a second PCR ran for roughly 7 to 12 cycles. TCRdb independently ran MiXCR on the 5' RACE reads; one entry per CDR3 protein. The sample carries 1,500,000 or so distinct CDR3 sequences, about 45% recorded once. For this clonotype: Mismatch with germline at one junction end may stem from a read error.

V usage is TRBV29-1 and J usage is TRBJ2-1; unclear D gene. The sequence derives from a woman aged 18-29 years in good health. Sequenced sample: blood. The CDR3 sequence: CSGEGLVNMDEQFF. The CDR3 DNA follows: TGCAGCGGTGAAGGGCTAGTTAACATGGATGAGCAGTTCTTC.